This T cell receptor beta chain derives from a study of cytomegalovirus exposure and HLA in healthy donors. PCR amplification relied on 60 Vbeta primers (plus 13 Jbeta primers). The repertoire was sequenced with immunoSEQ multiplex PCR; TCRdb's copy has only in-frame clones and lacks some. The repertoire holds about 65,000 clones, roughly 80% seen once, with 2.5% to 3.5% in the top ten. Trimming cost V 10 bases and J 5 bases; bases outside gene matches: 12. The length of the CDR3 is 14 residues. Germline V lookup: CDR1 MDHEN, CDR2 SYDVKM. Sequencing was done on a sample of PBMCs. The TCR originated in a girl aged 10-17 years in good health and CMV-seropositive. V is TRBV28 and J is TRBJ2-5; 8 nucleotides agree with TRBD1. As DNA, the CDR3 is TGTGCCATCGGGGCTCAGGGGGCCCGGGAGACCCAGTACTTC. Encoded protein: CAIGAQGARETQYF.